These 11 T cell receptor beta chains were all obtained from the same sample, sequenced in a study of cytomegalovirus exposure and HLA in healthy donors. PCR used 60 Vbeta primers and 13 Jbeta primers. Generated by immunoSEQ multiplex PCR, the TCRdb table keeps only in-frame clones and is missing some. The sample records 80,000 or so clones, around 60% being singletons. Sequenced input: PBMCs. The receptors originated from a male donor in good health and CMV-seropositive.

This clone was seen repeatedly, ten times or more. J is TRBJ1-1 and V is TRBV6-5, with 9 positions matching TRBD1. The V gene end was trimmed by 4 bases and the J gene end by 3 bases; junction bases not matched to a gene: 6. This CDR3 contains 15 residues. Per germline, CDR1 MNHEY and CDR2 SVGAGI. The CDR3 nucleotides are TGTGCCAGCAGTTTACAGGGGGCGCTGGACACTGAAGCTTTCTTT. This codes for CASSLQGALDTEAFF.

Comments on this clone: Compared with germline, one end of the junction differs, possibly owing to a read error. The chain uses TRBV4-3 and TRBJ2-7; D uncertain. CDR3 length: 15 residues. CDR1 LGHNA and CDR2 YSLEER come from the germline V gene. Here the CDR3 reads CPSSQEPGAHYEQYF. CDR3 nucleotide sequence: TGCCCCAGCAGCCAAGAGCCGGGTGCTCACTACGAGCAGTACTTC.

This clone was detected once. The chain recombines TRBV9 with TRBJ1-1; possibly TRBD1 for D (6 bases). The CDR3 consists of 15 residues. V was trimmed by 1 base and J by 5 bases, leaving 15 bases between them. Germline V gives CDR1 SGDLS, CDR2 YYNGEE. The CDR3 DNA reads TGTGCCAGCAGCGTAAAGGGGGGGCTGGGGACTGAAGCTTTCTTT. Translating it yields CASSVKGGLGTEAFF.

The rearrangement joins TRBV9 to TRBJ1-6; TRBD1 is a possible D gene (6 bases). CDR3 length: 14 residues. From germline, CDR1 is SGDLS and CDR2 YYNGEE. V was pared by 5 bases and J by 4 bases, with 10 bases between. CDR3 sequence reads: CASRNREYNSPLHF. The CDR3 DNA sequence: TGTGCCAGCAGAAACAGGGAGTATAATTCACCCCTCCACTTT. Drawing the rest from reference TRBV9 and TRBJ1-6, the complete variable domain is DSGVTQTPKHLITATGQRVTLRCSPRSGDLSVYWYQQSLDQGLQFLIQYYNGEERAKGNILERFSAQQFPDLHSELNLSSLELGDSALYFCASRNREYNSPLHFGNGTRLTVT.

The gene calls are TRBV4-2 and TRBJ1-1; 10 bases map to TRBD1. Germline V CDR1 and CDR2: LGHNA, YNFKEQ. This CDR3 is built from 16 residues. J gave up 6 bases and V 0 bases, and 7 bases lay outside the gene matches. This CDR3 is CASSQDSGTGAPEAFF. CDR3 coding DNA: TGTGCCAGCAGCCAAGATTCCGGGACAGGGGCCCCTGAAGCTTTCTTT.

This clone was counted only a few times. The identical CDR3 is also encoded by other nucleotide sequences in the sample. The genes are TRBV19 and TRBJ1-1, with TRBD1 matching 11 bases. This CDR3 spans 14 amino acids. Germline V CDR1 and CDR2: LNHDA, SQIVND (reference sequence). V lost 8 bases to trimming and J lost 4 bases; unmatched junction nucleotides: 6. This CDR3 is CASASGTGGTEAFF. The CDR3 DNA follows: TGTGCCAGTGCGTCCGGGACAGGGGGCACTGAAGCTTTCTTT.

The chain links TRBV30 to TRBJ2-5; TRBD1 matches at 8 bases. Germline CDR1 GTSNPN, CDR2 SVGIG (reference sequence). CDR3 length: 15 amino acids. The ends lost 0 bases at V and 2 bases at J; junction bases unmatched: 5. CDR3 DNA: TGTGCCTGGAGTGTGTACAGGGGGACGCAAGAGACCCAGTACTTC. As protein: CAWSVYRGTQETQYF. Full variable domain (missing parts from reference TRBV30 and TRBJ2-5): SQTIHQWPATLVQPVGSPLSLECTVEGTSNPNLYWYRQAAGRGLQLLFYSVGIGQISSEVPQNLSASRPQDRQFILSSKKLLLSDSGFYLCAWSVYRGTQETQYFGPGTRLLVL.

The chain employs TRBV5-4 and TRBJ1-2; a weak D match, TRBD1 (5 bases). CDR3 length: 15 amino acids. Trimming shortened V by 1 base and J by 5 bases, and 15 bases separated the two germline ends. In germline, CDR1 is SGHNT, CDR2 YYREEE (reference sequence). The CDR3 loop is CASSLTGQTVYGYTF. DNA of the CDR3: TGTGCCAGCAGCTTGACAGGCCAAACGGTGTATGGCTACACCTTC.

The chain combines TRBV2 with TRBJ1-1; 9 positions agree with TRBD1. Per germline, CDR1 SNHLY and CDR2 FYNNEI. V shed 6 bases, J shed 2 bases, and the junction held 10 bases outside the gene matches. The CDR3 extends over 16 amino acids. The CDR3 region has the DNA TGTGCCAGCAGGAGTCGGACAGGGGCTCCCAACACTGAAGCTTTCTTT. This translates into CASRSRTGAPNTEAFF.

The CDR3 reads CASGLTNTEAFF. The CDR3 nucleotides are TGTGCCAGCGGCCTCACGAACACTGAAGCTTTCTTT. V gene TRBV28 combines with J gene TRBJ1-1; D ambiguous. This CDR3 is built from 12 residues. Germline CDR1 and CDR2: MDHEN and SYDVKM. V was shortened by 8 bases and J by 1 base, with 8 bases between the two germline ends. Full variable domain (remainder filled in from reference TRBV28 and TRBJ1-1): DVKVTQSSRYLVKRTGEKVFLECVQDMDHENMFWYRQDPGLGLRLIYFSYDVKMKEKGDIPEGYSVSREKKERFSLILESASTNQTSMYLCASGLTNTEAFFGQGTRLTVV.

The chain is built from TRBV9 and TRBJ1-4; TRBD1 aligns across 7 bases. The junction had 8 bases not matched to a gene; V was cut back by 0 bases and J by 3 bases. In germline, CDR1 is SGDLS, CDR2 YYNGEE. The CDR3 length is 17 residues. CDR3 DNA: TGTGCCAGCAGCGTAGTTAGGGGGCGCGATCCTAATGAAAAACTGTTTTTT. Translation: CASSVVRGRDPNEKLFF.